A selection of T cell receptor beta chains follows, all from one sample in a study of cytomegalovirus exposure and HLA in healthy donors. Sequencing was performed with immunoSEQ multiplex PCR; in TCRdb, only in-frame clones are kept and a portion is missing. This table lists some 76,000 clones. What was sequenced was PBMCs. Receptors were obtained from a female donor in good health and CMV-seropositive. The CDR3 runs from the conserved cysteine through the conserved F or W. D genes are given only for firm matches.

D: .
J: TRBJ2-5
V: TRBV4-1
CDR3: CASSQERGQETQYF
DNA: TGCGCCAGCAGCCAAGAGCGGGGCCAAGAGACCCAGTACTTC

D: TRBD1
J: TRBJ1-4
V: TRBV5-8
CDR3: CASDRAANEKLFF
DNA: TGTGCCAGCGACAGGGCGGCTAATGAAAAACTGTTTTTT

D: TRBD1
J: TRBJ1-4
V: TRBV30
CDR3: CAWRIGQGGDEKLFF
DNA: TGTGCCTGGAGAATCGGACAGGGGGGGGATGAAAAACTGTTTTTT

D: TRBD1
J: TRBJ1-6
V: TRBV18
CDR3: CASSPRDRDSPLHF
DNA: TGTGCCAGCTCACCCAGGGACAGGGATTCACCCCTCCACTTT

D: TRBD2
J: TRBJ2-3
V: TRBV4-2
CDR3: CASSQDYTSGGGDTQYF
DNA: TGTGCCAGCAGCCAAGATTATACTAGCGGGGGAGGAGATACGCAGTATTTT

D: TRBD1
J: TRBJ2-6
V: TRBV2
CDR3: CASRGRDRGGTGANVLTF
DNA: TGTGCCAGCAGGGGCCGCGACAGGGGTGGGACTGGGGCCAACGTCCTGACTTTC

D: .
J: TRBJ1-2
V: TRBV19
CDR3: CASTMTGGPDYGYTF
DNA: TGTGCCAGTACCATGACCGGGGGGCCCGACTATGGCTACACCTTC

D: .
J: TRBJ2-7
V: TRBV6-5
CDR3: CASSSSPGGVAYEQYF
DNA: TGTGCCAGCAGTTCATCCCCCGGCGGGGTGGCCTACGAGCAGTACTTC

D: TRBD1
J: TRBJ2-7
V: TRBV7-6
CDR3: CASSFSAGTGDEQYF
DNA: TGTGCCAGCAGCTTCTCCGCCGGGACAGGGGATGAGCAGTACTTC

D: TRBD1
J: TRBJ1-6
V: TRBV6-1
CDR3: CASTTGQHNSPLHF
DNA: TGTGCCAGCACAACGGGACAGCATAATTCACCCCTCCACTTT

D: TRBD1
J: TRBJ1-2
V: TRBV28
CDR3: CASSSTETGVRNYGYTF
DNA: TGTGCCAGCAGTTCGACCGAGACAGGGGTCCGGAACTATGGCTACACCTTC

D: TRBD1
J: TRBJ1-1
V: TRBV29-1
CDR3: CSVELRQGVNEAFF
DNA: TGCAGCGTTGAATTGCGACAGGGGGTAAATGAAGCTTTCTTT

D: .
J: TRBJ2-7
V: TRBV6-5
CDR3: CASSYSGAYEQYF
DNA: TGTGCCAGCAGTTACTCGGGCGCCTACGAGCAGTACTTC

D: .
J: TRBJ1-4
V: TRBV7-9
CDR3: CASSLDTTNEKLFF
DNA: TGTGCCAGCAGCTTAGACACAACTAATGAAAAACTGTTTTTT

D: .
J: TRBJ1-1
V: TRBV28
CDR3: CASYPAKRDKLNTEAFF
DNA: TGTGCCAGCTACCCCGCGAAACGGGACAAATTAAACACTGAAGCTTTCTTT

D: TRBD1
J: TRBJ1-2
V: TRBV18
CDR3: CASSPTGQGDGYTF
DNA: TGTGCCAGCTCACCAACAGGACAGGGTGATGGCTACACCTTC

D: .
J: TRBJ1-4
V: TRBV12-5
CDR3: CASGLDSEKLFF
DNA: TGTGCTAGTGGTTTGGACAGTGAAAAACTGTTTTTT

D: TRBD1
J: TRBJ2-7
V: TRBV28
CDR3: CASSVYMQLGQLYEQYF
DNA: TGTGCCAGCAGTGTTTATATGCAATTGGGACAGCTCTACGAGCAGTACTTC

D: TRBD2
J: TRBJ2-7
V: TRBV29-1
CDR3: CSVESLAGNYEQYF
DNA: TGCAGCGTTGAAAGTCTAGCGGGCAACTACGAGCAGTACTTC

D: .
J: TRBJ2-3
V: TRBV18
CDR3: CASSPPPSGTDTQYF
DNA: TGTGCCAGCTCACCACCTCCCAGTGGCACAGATACGCAGTATTTT

D: .
J: TRBJ1-6
V: TRBV4-1
CDR3: CASSLLRLGHYNSPLHF
DNA: TGCGCCAGCAGCCTCCTCCGGTTGGGACATTATAATTCACCCCTCCACTTT

D: .
J: TRBJ1-6
V: TRBV7-2
CDR3: CASSLYNSPLHF
DNA: TGTGCCAGCAGCCTGTATAATTCACCCCTCCACTTT

D: .
J: TRBJ1-1
V: TRBV6-1
CDR3: CASSELWRGGVKDTEAFF
DNA: TGTGCCAGCAGTGAACTTTGGCGTGGGGGGGTAAAGGACACTGAAGCTTTCTTT

D: .
J: TRBJ1-2
V: TRBV18
CDR3: CASSLGGDILFGYTF
DNA: TGTGCCAGCTCACTCGGCGGGGATATACTCTTTGGCTACACCTTC

D: .
J: TRBJ2-1
V: TRBV29-1
CDR3: CSVEGQQVNEQFF
DNA: TGCAGCGTTGAGGGACAACAGGTCAATGAGCAGTTCTTC

D: TRBD2
J: TRBJ2-7
V: TRBV6-5
CDR3: CASSYFPSGRGYEQYF
DNA: TGTGCCAGCAGTTACTTCCCCAGCGGGAGAGGCTACGAGCAGTACTTC

D: .
J: TRBJ1-3
V: TRBV5-1
CDR3: CASSAGPGNTIYF
DNA: TGCGCCAGCAGCGCGGGCCCTGGAAACACCATATATTTT

D: .
J: TRBJ2-1
V: TRBV7-3
CDR3: CASSLNPGPKVETVNEQFF
DNA: TGTGCCAGCAGCTTAAACCCAGGCCCGAAAGTTGAGACAGTGAATGAGCAGTTCTTC

D: .
J: TRBJ2-2
V: TRBV10-3
CDR3: CAISDEVTGELFF
DNA: TGTGCCATCAGTGACGAGGTCACCGGGGAGCTGTTTTTT

D: TRBD1
J: TRBJ2-2
V: TRBV19
CDR3: CASSSRTGGASGELFF
DNA: TGTGCCAGTAGTAGTAGGACAGGGGGCGCATCCGGGGAGCTGTTTTTT

D: .
J: TRBJ1-1
V: TRBV29-1
CDR3: CSAKTGSDTEAFF
DNA: TGCAGCGCTAAAACAGGTTCGGACACTGAAGCTTTCTTT

D: TRBD1
J: TRBJ1-1
V: TRBV6-5
CDR3: CASVGGQGVSEAFF
DNA: TGTGCCAGCGTGGGGGGACAGGGAGTATCTGAAGCTTTCTTT

D: TRBD1
J: TRBJ2-5
V: TRBV30
CDR3: CAGSGGQGLQETQYF
DNA: TGTGCCGGGAGTGGGGGACAGGGACTCCAAGAGACCCAGTACTTC

D: .
J: TRBJ2-1
V: TRBV15
CDR3: CATSRDTGLDEQFF
DNA: TGTGCCACCAGCAGAGATACCGGACTCGATGAGCAGTTCTTC

D: TRBD1
J: TRBJ1-6
V: TRBV19
CDR3: CASSSGQLNSPLHF
DNA: TGTGCCAGTAGCTCGGGACAGCTTAATTCACCCCTCCACTTT

D: TRBD1
J: TRBJ2-1
V: TRBV9
CDR3: CASSPFAGTGNNEQFF
DNA: TGTGCCAGCAGCCCCTTCGCCGGGACAGGGAACAATGAGCAGTTCTTC

D: .
J: TRBJ2-2
V: TRBV19
CDR3: CASSNTGELFF
DNA: TGTGCCAGTTCAAACACCGGGGAGCTGTTTTTT

D: .
J: TRBJ2-7
V: TRBV9
CDR3: CASSADSKYEQYF
DNA: TGTGCCAGCAGCGCCGACAGCAAGTACGAGCAGTACTTC

D: .
J: TRBJ1-1
V: TRBV5-1
CDR3: CASSLGMGAWEAFF
DNA: TGCGCCAGCAGCTTGGGGATGGGAGCTTGGGAAGCTTTCTTT

D: TRBD1
J: TRBJ2-3
V: TRBV11-3
CDR3: CASSLMGQNTDTQYF
DNA: TGTGCCAGCAGCTTGATGGGACAGAACACAGATACGCAGTATTTT

D: .
J: TRBJ2-5
V: TRBV6-5
CDR3: CASSYQGETQYF
DNA: TGTGCCAGCAGTTACCAGGGGGAGACCCAGTACTTC

D: TRBD2
J: TRBJ2-5
V: TRBV5-1
CDR3: CASSLGNSSGGVQETQYF
DNA: TGCGCCAGCAGCTTGGGGAATTCTAGCGGGGGGGTTCAAGAGACCCAGTACTTC

D: TRBD1
J: TRBJ2-3
V: TRBV28
CDR3: CASMRVGTGGYTDTQYF
DNA: TGTGCCAGCATGAGGGTAGGAACAGGGGGCTACACAGATACGCAGTATTTT

D: .
J: TRBJ2-3
V: TRBV29-1
CDR3: CSVEKSRWCTDTQYF
DNA: TGCAGCGTTGAAAAGTCTAGGTGGTGCACAGATACGCAGTATTTT

D: TRBD2
J: TRBJ2-5
V: TRBV9
CDR3: CASTQTGGSQETQYF
DNA: TGTGCCAGCACACAAACGGGGGGATCCCAAGAGACCCAGTACTTC

D: .
J: TRBJ1-2
V: TRBV5-4
CDR3: CASSLEQGYGYTF
DNA: TGTGCCAGCAGCTTGGAGCAGGGTTATGGCTACACCTTC

D: .
J: TRBJ2-7
V: TRBV7-9
CDR3: CASSLTGFPYEQYF
DNA: TGTGCCAGCAGCTTAACGGGATTTCCCTACGAGCAGTACTTC

D: .
J: TRBJ2-2
V: TRBV4-1
CDR3: CASSFDGAGGELFF
DNA: TGCGCCAGCAGCTTCGATGGGGCTGGGGGGGAGCTGTTTTTT

D: TRBD2
J: TRBJ2-3
V: TRBV10-3
CDR3: CAILAGDRTDTQYF
DNA: TGTGCCATCTTAGCGGGGGACCGCACAGATACGCAGTATTTT